The 5 T cell receptor beta chains reported below all come from one sample, sequenced in a study of blood T cells in healthy people across ages. The use of a sample-barcoded 5' primer and a J-beta primer mix characterized a second PCR of about 7 to 12 cycles. One entry per CDR3 protein, called by TCRdb with MiXCR from the 5' RACE reads. The sample shows 700,000 or so distinct CDR3 sequences, over 20% of them seen only once. The sample taken for sequencing was blood. The receptors originated from a man between 65 and 85 years old in good health.

The chain combines TRBV25-1 with TRBJ1-5; D not certain. This CDR3 region has 14 residues. Germline loops: CDR1 MGHDK, CDR2 SYGVNS. Trimming removed 0 bases from V and 7 bases from J, with 10 bases in between. As DNA, the CDR3 is TGTGCCAGCAGTGAATACGGGGTGCGGCAGCCCCAGCATTTT. Translating gives CASSEYGVRQPQHF.

The chain combines TRBV12-3 or TRBV12-4 with TRBJ1-3, with D unresolved. Trimming took 11 bases from V and 4 from J, leaving 18 bases between them. CDR3 length: 14 residues. Here the CDR3 reads CAGSRHPIGNTIYF. In DNA, the CDR3 is TGTGCCGGATCCAGGCACCCCATAGGAAACACCATATATTTT.

This clonotype was recorded many times. CDR3: CASSSWGGLSGNTIYF. The CDR3 bases are TGTGCCAGCAGCTCCTGGGGAGGGCTCTCTGGAAACACCATATATTTT. V gene TRBV7-2 combines with J gene TRBJ1-3, with no clear D. This CDR3 region has 16 residues. The germline V gene has CDR1 SGHTA and CDR2 FQGNSA. The ends were cut back, 4 bases at V and 0 bases at J, with 13 bases in the middle.

This clonotype was detected only a few times. This chain links TRBV7-2 with TRBJ2-3; the match to TRBD2 covers 9 bases. The V segment lost 2 bases and the J segment 3 bases; nucleotides outside the gene matches: 6. Germline V gives CDR1 SGHTA, CDR2 FQGNSA. The CDR3 extends over 16 amino acids. Written as DNA, the CDR3 is TGTGCCAGCAGCTTAATGCCTAGCGGGGCTACAGATACGCAGTATTTT. It yields the protein CASSLMPSGATDTQYF.

The chain uses TRBV10-3 and TRBJ2-3; 7 bases align to TRBD2. Trimming removed 6 bases from V and 0 bases from J; junction bases left unmatched: 9. Germline CDR1 is ENHRY and CDR2 is SYGVKD. The CDR3 is 16 amino acids. The CDR3 loop reads CAISFTSDFSTDTQYF. CDR3 DNA: TGTGCCATCAGCTTTACTAGCGACTTTAGCACAGATACGCAGTATTTT.